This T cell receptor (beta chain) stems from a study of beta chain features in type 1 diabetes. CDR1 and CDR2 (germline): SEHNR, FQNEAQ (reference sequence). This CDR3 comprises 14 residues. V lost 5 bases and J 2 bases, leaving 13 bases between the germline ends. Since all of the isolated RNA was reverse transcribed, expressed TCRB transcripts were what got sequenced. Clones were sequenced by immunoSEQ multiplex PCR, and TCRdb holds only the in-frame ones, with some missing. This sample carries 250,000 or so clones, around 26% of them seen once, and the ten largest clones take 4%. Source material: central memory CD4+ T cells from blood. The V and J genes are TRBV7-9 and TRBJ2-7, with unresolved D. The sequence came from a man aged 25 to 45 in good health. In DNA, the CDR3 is TGTGCCAGCAGCCAGGACGCAGTGGCCTACGAGCAGTACTTC. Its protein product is CASSQDAVAYEQYF.